The entry below describes one TCR beta chain. The sample belongs to a study of blood T cell repertoires in COVID-19. Looking at the study overall: Samples representing acute and convalescent COVID-19 were sourced from the United States, Italy and Spain. PBMCs, B-cell-depleted T cells, or T cells were the source of the cDNA or gDNA that made up the material.

The germline gives CDR1 SGHTA, CDR2 FQGNSA. J lost 2 bases, V lost 2 bases, and 1 base had no gene match. This CDR3 contains 15 residues. This table comes from immunoSEQ multiplex PCR, and its TCRdb copy is limited to in-frame clones, with some not included. Seen here are 70,000 to 95,000 clones, 65% to 85% observed once, and the top ten hold 1.5% to 2%. Sequencing used peripheral blood. The V call is TRBV7-2, the J call TRBJ2-7, with 12 nucleotides matching TRBD2. The receptor's source is a woman aged 55-70 years with acute or convalescent COVID-19. The CDR3 sequence is CASSLRTSGAYEQYF. In DNA form, the CDR3 reads TGTGCCAGCAGCTTAAGGACTAGCGGGGCCTACGAGCAGTACTTC. Full variable domain (outside the CDR3, taken from reference TRBV7-2 and TRBJ2-7): GAGVSQSPSNKVTEKGKDVELRCDPISGHTALYWYRQSLGQGLEFLIYFQGNSAPDKSGLPSDRFSAERTGGSVSTLTIQRTQQEDSAVYLCASSLRTSGAYEQYFGPGTRLTVT.